The present T cell receptor beta chain was sequenced within a study of OX40 agonist ivuxolimab in advanced cancers. Profiling relied on immunoSEQ multiplex PCR, and the TCRdb table lists in-frame clones only, not all of them. Among over 95,000 clones listed, 90% to 95% were seen once. The CDR3 covers 11 residues. Trimming took 6 bases from V and 5 from J, leaving 4 bases between them. The germline V gene has CDR1 MGHDK and CDR2 SYGVNS. The material was CD4+ or CD8+ T cells sorted from blood, obtained in a trial of the OX40 agonist ivuxolimab. This rearrangement joins TRBV25-1 to TRBJ2-2, with D unclear. The source is an adult with an advanced solid tumor such as melanoma, head and neck, liver or kidney cancer. The CDR3 DNA reads TGTGCCAGCAGGAGGACCGGGGAGCTGTTTTTT. Translation gives CASRRTGELFF.